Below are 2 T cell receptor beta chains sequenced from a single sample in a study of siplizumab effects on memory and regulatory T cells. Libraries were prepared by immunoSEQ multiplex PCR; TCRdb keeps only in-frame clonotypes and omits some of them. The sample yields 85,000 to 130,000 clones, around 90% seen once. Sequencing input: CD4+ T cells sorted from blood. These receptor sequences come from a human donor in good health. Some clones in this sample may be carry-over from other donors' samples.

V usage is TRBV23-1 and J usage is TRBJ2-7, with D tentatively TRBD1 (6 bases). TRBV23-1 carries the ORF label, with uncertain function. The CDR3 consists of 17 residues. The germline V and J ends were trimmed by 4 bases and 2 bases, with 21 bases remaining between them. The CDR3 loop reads CASSRNPGVFGAYEQYF. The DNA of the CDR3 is TGCGCCAGCAGTCGCAATCCAGGGGTGTTTGGGGCCTACGAGCAGTACTTC.

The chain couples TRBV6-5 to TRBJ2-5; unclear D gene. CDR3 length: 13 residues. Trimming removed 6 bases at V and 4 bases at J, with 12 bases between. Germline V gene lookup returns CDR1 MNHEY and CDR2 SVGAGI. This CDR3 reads CASRLLGRETQYF. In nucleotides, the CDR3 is TGTGCCAGCAGATTGTTAGGGCGAGAGACCCAGTACTTC.